This section outlines one T cell receptor (beta chain) sequence together with its context. Per the germline V gene, CDR1 is MNHEY and CDR2 is SVGAGI. V lost 6 bases and J lost 5, with 11 bases in between. This CDR3 has 13 residues. The sample is drawn from a study of cytomegalovirus exposure and HLA in healthy donors. The PCR made use of 60 Vbeta and 13 Jbeta primers. This table comes from immunoSEQ multiplex PCR, and its TCRdb copy is limited to in-frame clones, with some not included. The profile shows about 130,000 clones, about 78% of them singletons. The clonotype was recovered from a female donor in good health and CMV-seronegative. Specimen: PBMCs. The chain joins TRBV6-5 to TRBJ2-1; TRBD2 might be the D (6 bases). CDR3 loop: CASSPGLNNEQFF. The DNA of the CDR3 is TGTGCCAGCAGCCCGGGACTTAACAATGAGCAGTTCTTC.